This T cell receptor beta chain originates from a study of control samples from healthy donors and cancer patients. Here immunoSEQ multiplex PCR was the method, and the copy in TCRdb shows in-frame clones only, minus some. The table lists roughly 130,000 clones, 70% to 90% of them singletons. The CDR3 covers 16 residues. Deletions cut 1 base from V and 1 base from J, with 13 bases between. Per the germline V gene, CDR1 is MGHRA and CDR2 is YSYEKL. Sequencing was carried out using blood. The V gene is TRBV4-1, the J gene TRBJ2-5; weak D call: TRBD2 (7 bases). This receptor was obtained from a man aged 50 or older in good health. The CDR3 protein is CASSQVLRGLQETQYF. CDR3 nucleotide sequence: TGCGCCAGCAGCCAAGTTCTGCGGGGGCTCCAAGAGACCCAGTACTTC.